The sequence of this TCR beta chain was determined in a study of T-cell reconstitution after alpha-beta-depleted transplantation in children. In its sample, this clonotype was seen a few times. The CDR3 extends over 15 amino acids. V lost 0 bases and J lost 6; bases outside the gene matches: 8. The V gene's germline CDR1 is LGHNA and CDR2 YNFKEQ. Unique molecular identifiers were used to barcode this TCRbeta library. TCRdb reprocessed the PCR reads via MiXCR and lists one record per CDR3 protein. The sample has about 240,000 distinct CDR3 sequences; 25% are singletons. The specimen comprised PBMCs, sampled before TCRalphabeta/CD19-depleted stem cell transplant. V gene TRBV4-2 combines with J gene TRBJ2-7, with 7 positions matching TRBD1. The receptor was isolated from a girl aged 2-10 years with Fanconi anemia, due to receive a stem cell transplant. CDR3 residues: CASSQDLNRGLEQYF. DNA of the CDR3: TGTGCCAGCAGCCAAGATCTTAATAGGGGGCTCGAGCAGTACTTC.